These 30 T cell receptor beta chains came from one sample sequenced in a study of a mutant IDH1 vaccine in newly diagnosed glioma. Produced via immunoSEQ multiplex PCR; TCRdb's table is partial and in-frame only. Of roughly 120,000 clones listed, roughly 78% were seen once; the top ten hold under 7%. The time point denotes: week 11, during vaccination. In the vaccine, a single dose held 300 ug of the mutant IDH1 20-mer peptide, along with topical imiquimod. These receptors have no known antigen. The sample consisted of PBMCs, taken from a glioma patient whose treatment included an IDH1 peptide vaccine. These receptors were taken from a man aged 40-49 years with glioma.

This chain uses TRBV6-6 with TRBJ1-5, with D possibly TRBD1 on 6 matching bases. The CDR3 length is 12 residues. V lost 4 bases and J lost 5, with 6 bases in between. Germline CDR1 and CDR2: MNHNY and SVGAGI (reference sequence). CDR3 loop: CASSSGDQPQHF. The CDR3 DNA reads as TGTGCCAGCAGTTCAGGGGATCAGCCCCAGCATTTT.

CDR3 amino acids: CASSPWGRDNQPQHF. Here the CDR3 DNA reads TGCGCCAGCAGTCCATGGGGCAGGGACAATCAGCCCCAGCATTTT. This rearrangement joins TRBV23-1 to TRBJ1-5; weak D call: TRBD1 (5 bases). TRBV23-1 is filed as an ORF, its function uncertain. The CDR3 has 15 amino acids. V gave up 4 bases and J gave up 3 bases, with 13 bases separating them.

This CDR3 reads CASSELTAPTRGSPLHF. CDR3 sequence (DNA): TGCGCCAGCAGCGAACTTACAGCACCTACCCGGGGTTCACCCCTCCACTTT. This rearrangement joins TRBV10-2 to TRBJ1-6; no definite D call. Germline V lookup: CDR1 WSHSY, CDR2 SAAADI. V was shortened by 6 bases and J by 9 bases, with 24 bases between the two germline ends. The CDR3 runs 17 residues.

The gene calls are TRBV28 and TRBJ2-6, with D possibly matching TRBD1 (6 bases). This CDR3 is 16 amino acids long. Trimming shortened V by 5 bases and J by 2 bases, and 13 bases separated the two germline ends. Germline CDR1 and CDR2: MDHEN and SYDVKM. CDR3 sequence: CASSVIQGTGANVLTF. As DNA, the CDR3 is TGTGCCAGCAGTGTTATACAGGGTACTGGGGCCAACGTCCTGACTTTC.

This sequence joins TRBV4-3 and TRBJ1-4, with D tentatively TRBD1 (6 bases). The CDR3 loop spans 17 amino acids. V shed 0 bases and J shed 8 bases, with 19 bases lying between them. CDR1 is LGHNA and CDR2 is YSLEER in the germline V gene. The CDR3 is CASSQDPETGRGEKLFF. CDR3 in DNA: TGCGCCAGCAGCCAAGATCCGGAGACAGGACGAGGAGAAAAACTGTTTTTT.

J is TRBJ1-1 and V is TRBV11-2; tentatively, D is TRBD1 (6 bases). The V end lost 2 bases, the J end lost 1 base, and 20 bases lay between the germline ends. The CDR3 spans 18 residues. The germline gives CDR1 SGHAT, CDR2 FQNNGV. CDR3 residues: CASSLSQGFVEGNTEAFF. As DNA, the CDR3 is TGTGCCAGCAGCTTAAGTCAGGGGTTCGTTGAAGGGAACACTGAAGCTTTCTTT.

The chain joins TRBV6-5 to TRBJ1-2; tentatively, D is TRBD1 (6 bases). Germline CDR1 MNHEY, CDR2 SVGAGI. The V end was cut by 2 bases, the J end by 5 bases, with 12 bases between. This CDR3 has 14 residues. The chain's CDR3 is CASSYGGLHYGYTF. The CDR3, as DNA: TGTGCCAGCAGTTACGGGGGGCTCCATTATGGCTACACCTTC.

This rearrangement joins TRBV18 to TRBJ1-5; TRBD1 matches at 8 bases. J was trimmed by 3 bases and V by 5 bases; bases with no gene match: 6. The V gene's germline CDR1 is KGHSH and CDR2 LQKENI. There are 15 residues in the CDR3. The CDR3 protein is CASSVDRANNQPQHF. As DNA, the CDR3 is TGTGCCAGCTCAGTGGACAGGGCAAACAATCAGCCCCAGCATTTT.

This clone is categorized as medium-sized. The V call is TRBV2, the J call TRBJ1-1; 7 nucleotides line up with TRBD1. Looked up from germline, CDR1 is SNHLY and CDR2 is FYNNEI. The CDR3 spans 13 residues. V was pared by 6 bases and J by 4 bases, with 5 bases of the junction left unmatched. The CDR3 here is CASRTGLSTEAFF. As DNA, the CDR3 is TGTGCCAGCAGGACAGGGCTTAGCACTGAAGCTTTCTTT.

The V gene is TRBV18, the J gene TRBJ2-7; 11 bases line up with TRBD2. The CDR3 has 16 residues. V lost 3 bases and J lost 3; bases outside the gene matches: 7. Germline assignment: CDR1 KGHSH and CDR2 LQKENI. The CDR3 nucleotides are TGTGCCAGCTCACCGGGTACCGGGACTAGCGGCTACGAGCAGTACTTC. Translation gives CASSPGTGTSGYEQYF.

V usage is TRBV15 and J usage is TRBJ2-2, with a possible D match to TRBD1 (6 bases). Germline V gene data show CDR1 as LNHNV and CDR2 as YYDKDF (reference sequence). Trimming took off 0 bases at V and 4 bases at J, with 6 bases between the two ends. This CDR3 spans 14 amino acids. In DNA, the CDR3 is TGTGCCACCAGCAGAGACAGGGGCACCGGGGAGCTGTTTTTT. Translated: CATSRDRGTGELFF. Full variable domain (missing parts from reference TRBV15 and TRBJ2-2): DAMVIQNPRYQVTQFGKPVTLSCSQTLNHNVMYWYQQKSSQAPKLLFHYYDKDFNNEADTPDNFQSRRPNTSFCFLDIRSPGLGDTAMYLCATSRDRGTGELFFGEGSRLTVL.

The V call is TRBV20-1, the J call TRBJ2-7; D may be TRBD2 (6 bases). In germline, CDR1 is DFQATT, CDR2 SNEGSKA (reference sequence). With 6 bases removed from V and 6 bases from J, the gap between germline ends came to 12 bases. The CDR3 runs 11 residues. This chain's CDR3 is CSAGLAREQYF. For the CDR3, the DNA is TGCAGTGCGGGACTTGCGCGCGAGCAGTACTTC.

This clone was counted once. The chain couples TRBV5-5 to TRBJ2-1; 13 bases are shared with TRBD2. Germline V gene data show CDR1 as SGHKS and CDR2 as YYEKEE (reference sequence). V lost 3 bases to trimming and J lost 2 bases; unmatched junction nucleotides: 2. The CDR3 loop spans 16 amino acids. The CDR3 DNA sequence: TGTGCCAGCAGCTGGACTAGCGGGGGCCCCTACAATGAGCAGTTCTTC. This translates into CASSWTSGGPYNEQFF. The full variable domain, rest sourced from reference TRBV5-5 and TRBJ2-1, is DAGVTQSPTHLIKTRGQQVTLRCSPISGHKSVSWYQQVLGQGPQFIFQYYEKEERGRGNFPDRFSARQFPNYSSELNVNALLLGDSALYLCASSWTSGGPYNEQFFGPGTRLTVL.

The rearrangement links TRBV4-2 to TRBJ2-7; 7 bases agree with TRBD2. The V segment lost 0 bases and the J segment 1 base; nucleotides outside the gene matches: 6. Germline CDR1 reads LGHNA; CDR2 reads YNFKEQ. This CDR3 has 16 amino acids. The CDR3 region is CASSQEESGISYEQYF. The CDR3 DNA is TGTGCCAGCAGCCAAGAGGAGAGCGGGATATCCTACGAGCAGTACTTC.

J is TRBJ1-2 and V is TRBV7-2; D is perhaps TRBD1 (5 bases). The germline gives CDR1 SGHTA, CDR2 FQGNSA. The V and J ends lost 4 bases and 3 bases respectively, with 12 bases between them. There are 14 residues in the CDR3. CDR3 bases: TGTGCCAGCAGCTGGGAAGGGGCGGACTATGGCTACACCTTC. This codes for CASSWEGADYGYTF.

This clone was recorded once. The rearrangement joins TRBV10-3 to TRBJ2-3; TRBD2 matches at 8 bases. This CDR3 is 13 amino acids long. The V gene end was trimmed by 8 bases and the J gene end by 2 bases; junction bases not matched to a gene: 3. Germline assignment: CDR1 ENHRY and CDR2 SYGVKD. The DNA of the CDR3 is TGTGCCATCTCGGGGGGGGACACAGATACGCAGTATTTT. Translated: CAISGGDTDTQYF.

CDR3 residues: CASSPRDLTKYGYTF. The CDR3 region has the DNA TGTGCCAGTAGTCCCCGGGACCTGACGAAATATGGCTACACCTTC. This sequence joins TRBV19 and TRBJ1-2; D is possibly TRBD1 (5 bases). The V gene's germline CDR1 is LNHDA and CDR2 SQIVND (reference sequence). CDR3 size: 15 residues. V was pared by 5 bases and J by 5 bases, with 18 bases between.

The chain joins TRBV2 to TRBJ2-1; D is unresolved. Germline V gene sequence: CDR1 SNHLY, CDR2 FYNNEI. CDR3 length: 12 residues. Trimming removed 4 bases from V and 12 bases from J, with 13 bases in between. CDR3 region: CASSVASPGQFF. The DNA of the CDR3 is TGTGCCAGCAGTGTTGCCAGCCCCGGGCAGTTCTTC.

J is TRBJ2-1 and V is TRBV7-9; 9 nucleotides align to TRBD2. The junction had 6 bases not matched to a gene; V was cut back by 0 bases and J by 12 bases. The CDR3 is made up of 14 amino acids. The V gene's germline CDR1 is SEHNR and CDR2 FQNEAQ (reference sequence). CDR3 in DNA: TGTGCCAGCAGCTTAGCGTCTAGCGGGACTCCGCAGTTCTTC. Amino acid sequence: CASSLASSGTPQFF.

The chain is built from TRBV18 and TRBJ2-7; 10 nucleotides agree with TRBD1. The CDR3 runs to 16 residues. Germline V gene lookup returns CDR1 KGHSH and CDR2 LQKENI. Unmatched junction bases numbered 10, after V lost 3 bases and J lost 5 bases. The CDR3 is CASSPLTGGDFNEQYF. CDR3 nucleotides: TGTGCCAGCTCACCCCTGACAGGGGGCGATTTTAACGAGCAGTACTTC.

The table lists this clone with a count of one. The chain uses TRBV30 and TRBJ2-2, with D perhaps TRBD2 (6 bases). The V gene's germline CDR1 is GTSNPN and CDR2 SVGIG (reference sequence). The CDR3 covers 15 residues. V was pared by 8 bases and J by 0 bases, with 16 bases between. In nucleotides, the CDR3 is TGTGCCGGGTACGCGGGGACGGCGAACACCGGGGAGCTGTTTTTT. This encodes CAGYAGTANTGELFF. The variable domain in full, completed from reference TRBV30 and TRBJ2-2, reads SQTIHQWPATLVQPVGSPLSLECTVEGTSNPNLYWYRQAAGRGLQLLFYSVGIGQISSEVPQNLSASRPQDRQFILSSKKLLLSDSGFYLCAGYAGTANTGELFFGEGSRLTVL.

The chain has TRBV6-5 and TRBJ2-7; D may correspond to TRBD1 or TRBD2 (5 bases each). From germline, CDR1 is MNHEY and CDR2 SVGAGI. V gave up 7 bases and J gave up 2 bases, with 15 bases separating them. The CDR3 length is 14 residues. The CDR3, as DNA: TGTGCCAGCACCCTGACCGGGGCAACCTACGAGCAGTACTTC. It specifies CASTLTGATYEQYF.

The V and J genes are TRBV2 and TRBJ2-7; 12 bases are a match to TRBD1. Trimming removed 10 bases from V and 0 bases from J; junction bases left unmatched: 7. Germline CDR1 and CDR2: SNHLY and FYNNEI. The CDR3 is made up of 15 amino acids. Written as DNA, the CDR3 is TGTGCCATCTCGGGACAGGGGGCTCTCTCCTACGAGCAGTACTTC. It is translated as CAISGQGALSYEQYF. Full variable domain (remainder filled in from reference TRBV2 and TRBJ2-7): EPEVTQTPSHQVTQMGQEVILRCVPISNHLYFYWYRQILGQKVEFLVSFYNNEISEKSEIFDDQFSVERPDGSNFTLKIRSTKLEDSAMYFCAISGQGALSYEQYFGPGTRLTVT.

This clone showed up just a few times. The V gene is TRBV5-1, the J gene TRBJ1-5, with TRBD1 matching 8 bases. Germline V CDR1 and CDR2: SGHRS, YFSETQ. The CDR3 totals 17 residues. The V gene end was trimmed by 0 bases and the J gene end by 2 bases; junction bases not matched to a gene: 7. The CDR3 coding sequence is TGCGCCAGCAGCTTGGGACAGGGGAGGAATGGCAATCAGCCCCAGCATTTT. This codes for CASSLGQGRNGNQPQHF.

The V call is TRBV14, the J call TRBJ1-6; D unresolved. In germline, CDR1 is SGHDN, CDR2 FVKESK. The CDR3 runs to 14 residues. Trimming removed 0 bases at V and 7 bases at J, with 7 bases between. CDR3 in DNA: TGTGCCAGCAGCCAAGATACAGTGAATTCACCCCTCCACTTT. This codes for CASSQDTVNSPLHF.

This chain connects TRBV5-6 to TRBJ2-1, with D hard to call. Germline lookup yields CDR1 SGHDT and CDR2 YYEEEE. Trimming removed 5 bases from V and 7 bases from J, with 7 bases in between. The CDR3 extends over 11 amino acids. CDR3 bases: TGTGCCAGCAGGGTATTAAATGAGCAGTTCTTC. Translation: CASRVLNEQFF.

This clone was seen a handful of times. The genes are TRBV19 and TRBJ1-1; the match to TRBD1 covers 7 bases. The CDR3 extends over 15 amino acids. CDR1 is LNHDA, CDR2 SQIVND, per germline (reference sequence). V trimming: 8 bases; J trimming: 4 bases; junction bases outside the gene matches: 13. The CDR3 bases are TGTGCCAGTTGGGACTACCTCCCAGGGGGCACTGAAGCTTTCTTT. Its translation: CASWDYLPGGTEAFF.

The chain links TRBV6-6 to TRBJ2-5; unclear D gene. There are 11 residues in the CDR3. CDR1 is MNHNY and CDR2 is SVGAGI in the germline V gene (reference sequence). Trimming pared 6 bases from V and 3 bases from J, leaving 5 bases between. CDR3 coding DNA: TGTGCCAGCAGCCCAAAAGAGACCCAGTACTTC. Translation gives CASSPKETQYF.

V and J are TRBV27 and TRBJ2-7; D gene ambiguous. The CDR3 has 12 amino acids. The germline gives CDR1 MNHEY, CDR2 SMNVEV (reference sequence). The V end lost 6 bases, the J end lost 2 bases, and 8 bases lay between the germline ends. CDR3 sequence reads: CASRAFTYEQYF. CDR3 nucleotide sequence: TGTGCCAGCAGGGCCTTTACCTACGAGCAGTACTTC.

V is TRBV7-6 and J is TRBJ1-2, with D maybe TRBD1 (5 bases). Germline values: CDR1 SGHVS, CDR2 FNYEAQ. The CDR3 spans 12 residues. Trimming took off 8 bases at V and 4 bases at J, with 11 bases between the two ends. CDR3 coding DNA: TGTGCCAGCGGGGGTCAGGTCTATGGCTACACCTTC. Its protein product is CASGGQVYGYTF.